Listed here are 23 T cell receptor beta chains from one sample, sequenced in a study of cytomegalovirus exposure and HLA in healthy donors. Both 60 Vbeta primers and 13 Jbeta primers went into the PCR. The data were produced by immunoSEQ multiplex PCR, yet TCRdb's version contains in-frame clones alone and is incomplete. The data show around 150,000 clones, with around 78% seen just once and less than 1.2% held by the top ten. Sequences were obtained from PBMCs. Every receptor here comes from a woman aged 40 to 49 in good health and CMV-seronegative.

This chain joins TRBV6-1 and TRBJ1-1; weak D call: TRBD1 (5 bases). Germline V gene lookup returns CDR1 MNHNS and CDR2 SASEGT. This CDR3 contains 14 residues. The germline V and J ends were trimmed by 5 bases and 3 bases, with 13 bases remaining between them. The CDR3 protein is CASSLRWGDTEAFF. In DNA form, the CDR3 reads TGTGCCAGCAGTCTTAGGTGGGGGGACACTGAAGCTTTCTTT.

This clone came up once. The V and J genes are TRBV30 and TRBJ1-2; D uncertain. Trimming cost V 4 bases and J 8 bases, with 11 bases left between them. CDR1 is GTSNPN, CDR2 SVGIG, per germline (reference sequence). The CDR3 is 11 amino acids. The DNA for the CDR3 is TGTGCCTGGACCACCTTCAGGGGCTACACCTTC. This sequence encodes CAWTTFRGYTF. Based on the CDR3 plus reference TRBV30 and TRBJ1-2, the full variable domain is SQTIHQWPATLVQPVGSPLSLECTVEGTSNPNLYWYRQAAGRGLQLLFYSVGIGQISSEVPQNLSASRPQDRQFILSSKKLLLSDSGFYLCAWTTFRGYTFGSGTRLTVV.

The rearrangement links TRBV19 to TRBJ2-6; tentative D call: TRBD1 (6 bases). The CDR3 has 14 amino acids. V shed 0 bases and J shed 8 bases, with 8 bases lying between them. Per the germline V gene, CDR1 is LNHDA and CDR2 is SQIVND (reference sequence). The CDR3 nucleotides are TGTGCCAGTAGTATAGATCAGGGGACCAACGTCCTGACTTTC. It translates to CASSIDQGTNVLTF.

The chain is built from TRBV7-2 and TRBJ2-2; the match to TRBD2 covers 7 bases. Trimming removed 0 bases from V and 5 bases from J; junction bases left unmatched: 3. Germline CDR1 and CDR2: SGHTA and FQGNSA. This CDR3 spans 15 amino acids. Here the CDR3 reads CASSLAVGGTGELFF. The CDR3 DNA follows: TGTGCCAGCAGCTTAGCGGTGGGGGGGACCGGGGAGCTGTTTTTT.

The chain uses TRBV7-2 and TRBJ2-2; 10 bases are a match to TRBD2. Trimming cost V 4 bases and J 2 bases; bases outside gene matches: 7. CDR3 length equals 17 residues. The germline CDR1 and CDR2 sequences are SGHTA and FQGNSA. DNA for the CDR3: TGTGCCAGCAGCTCCCCCGGGACTAGCGTTAACACCGGGGAGCTGTTTTTT. It yields the protein CASSSPGTSVNTGELFF.

The V and J genes are TRBV5-1 and TRBJ2-2; 7 nucleotides agree with TRBD2. Looked up from germline, CDR1 is SGHRS and CDR2 is YFSETQ. This CDR3 is 14 amino acids long. The J segment lost 6 bases and the V segment lost 3 bases, leaving 5 bases of the junction unmatched. The DNA for the CDR3 is TGCGCCAGCAGCTCACCAGCGGGACCCGGGGAGCTGTTTTTT. It translates to CASSSPAGPGELFF.

The rearrangement links TRBV4-2 to TRBJ1-2; D not certain. Trimming shortened V by 1 base and J by 4 bases, and 16 bases separated the two germline ends. CDR1 is LGHNA, CDR2 YNFKEQ, per germline. This CDR3 is built from 16 residues. CDR3 residues: CASSQGPPALLYGYTF. The CDR3 region has the DNA TGTGCCAGCAGCCAAGGCCCCCCTGCGCTTCTCTATGGCTACACCTTC.

J is TRBJ2-5 and V is TRBV6-5; D might be TRBD2 (5 bases). The V gene's germline CDR1 is MNHEY and CDR2 SVGAGI. V was cut by 5 bases and J by 6 bases, with 10 bases left in between. This CDR3 is 12 amino acids long. The chain's CDR3 is CASSRTQQTQYF. CDR3 bases: TGTGCCAGCAGTCGGACTCAGCAGACCCAGTACTTC.

This clone turned up a few times. This chain joins TRBV2 and TRBJ2-1; D might be TRBD2 (5 bases). V shed 8 bases and J shed 8 bases, with 19 bases lying between them. Germline V gene lookup returns CDR1 SNHLY and CDR2 FYNNEI. CDR3 size: 14 residues. CDR3 sequence (DNA): TGTGCCAGCGCAAGTCGGCTAGCTGGCGATGAGCAGTTCTTC. Its protein product is CASASRLAGDEQFF.

Details on this clone: In the same sample, other DNA sequences code for this CDR3. The genes are TRBV6-5 and TRBJ2-1, with TRBD1 identical over 7 bases. V lost 6 bases and J lost 9; bases outside the gene matches: 11. The CDR3 runs to 14 residues. Germline V gives CDR1 MNHEY, CDR2 SVGAGI. The CDR3 DNA reads as TGTGCCAGCAGAACAGGGGAACCCCAAGGTGAGCAGTTCTTC. As protein: CASRTGEPQGEQFF.

This sequence joins TRBV4-2 and TRBJ2-4; D may be TRBD2 (6 bases). The CDR3 is 13 residues long. Trimming removed 1 base at V and 9 bases at J, with 10 bases between. Germline V gene lookup returns CDR1 LGHNA and CDR2 YNFKEQ. The CDR3: CASSQVEGIIQYF. The CDR3 DNA is TGTGCCAGCAGCCAAGTGGAGGGGATCATTCAGTACTTC.

The chain combines TRBV10-1 with TRBJ2-5; 11 bases line up with TRBD2. J gave up 4 bases and V 1 base, and 8 bases lay outside the gene matches. CDR3 length equals 17 residues. Germline CDR1 and CDR2: WNHNN and SYGVQD (reference sequence). Here the CDR3 reads CASSELCLAGGRETQYF. CDR3 bases: TGCGCCAGCAGTGAGTTGTGCTTAGCGGGAGGGAGAGAGACCCAGTACTTC.

The V gene is TRBV25-1, the J gene TRBJ2-5; possibly TRBD1 for D (5 bases). Germline-derived CDR1 and CDR2 are MGHDK and SYGVNS. The CDR3 runs 12 residues. Trimming stripped 5 bases from V and 8 bases from J, with 12 bases between. This chain's CDR3 is CASSIAGNTQYF. The CDR3 DNA reads TGTGCCAGCAGTATAGCAGGGAATACCCAGTACTTC.

The chain combines TRBV27 with TRBJ2-1, with TRBD2 matching 8 bases. The V segment lost 5 bases and the J segment 7 bases; nucleotides outside the gene matches: 10. The CDR3 has 15 amino acids. Germline-derived CDR1 and CDR2 are MNHEY and SMNVEV (reference sequence). CDR3 amino acids: CASSALAGLGNEQFF. As DNA, the CDR3 is TGTGCCAGCAGTGCTTTAGCGGGACTAGGTAATGAGCAGTTCTTC.

As regards this clone: This sample also contains other DNA sequences that code for the same CDR3. The chain is built from TRBV5-1 and TRBJ2-2; TRBD2 matches at 10 bases. Germline V gene lookup returns CDR1 SGHRS and CDR2 YFSETQ. The CDR3 is made up of 15 amino acids. J gave up 3 bases and V 3 bases, and 2 bases lay outside the gene matches. The CDR3 loop reads CASSSGTSDTGELFF. Here the CDR3 DNA reads TGCGCCAGCAGCTCCGGGACTAGCGACACCGGGGAGCTGTTTTTT.

This clone was seen a few times. The rearrangement uses TRBV11-2 and TRBJ2-1; D is unclear. CDR3 size: 11 residues. Per germline, CDR1 SGHAT and CDR2 FQNNGV. V gave up 2 bases and J gave up 8 bases, with 4 bases separating them. In nucleotides, the CDR3 is TGTGCCAGCAGCTTAATCGATGAGCAGTTCTTC. Residues: CASSLIDEQFF.

The chain employs TRBV19 and TRBJ1-4; D gene ambiguous. Germline assignment: CDR1 LNHDA and CDR2 SQIVND (reference sequence). Deletions cut 2 bases from V and 7 bases from J, with 2 bases between. The CDR3 is made up of 11 amino acids. The CDR3 DNA is TGTGCCAGTAGTATACTTGAAAAACTGTTTTTT. Protein sequence: CASSILEKLFF.

The chain combines TRBV6-5 with TRBJ2-7, with 8 positions matching TRBD2. Germline loops: CDR1 MNHEY, CDR2 SVGAGI. The length of the CDR3 is 14 residues. Trimming cost V 6 bases and J 3 bases; bases outside gene matches: 7. The CDR3 here is CASRTGGASYEQYF. The CDR3 nucleotides are TGTGCCAGCAGGACCGGGGGGGCTAGCTACGAGCAGTACTTC.

This clone was observed once. The J gene is TRBJ2-7, the V gene TRBV28; 9 nucleotides align to TRBD1. Looked up from germline, CDR1 is MDHEN and CDR2 is SYDVKM. This CDR3 region has 17 residues. V lost 6 bases and J lost 3; bases outside the gene matches: 15. This CDR3 is CASSLPTRTGASYEQYF. DNA for the CDR3: TGTGCCAGCAGCCTTCCTACGAGGACAGGGGCGAGCTACGAGCAGTACTTC. Drawing the rest from reference TRBV28 and TRBJ2-7, the complete variable domain is DVKVTQSSRYLVKRTGEKVFLECVQDMDHENMFWYRQDPGLGLRLIYFSYDVKMKEKGDIPEGYSVSREKKERFSLILESASTNQTSMYLCASSLPTRTGASYEQYFGPGTRLTVT.

On this clone itself: The junction does not match germline at one end; this may be a read error. J is TRBJ2-5 and V is TRBV7-7; 8 bases map to TRBD2. This CDR3 contains 15 residues. Germline V gene sequence: CDR1 SSHAT, CDR2 FNYEAQ (reference sequence). The CDR3 coding sequence is TGTGCTAGCAGCTCCTCTGCGGGAGGAGGGAAGACCCAGTACTTC. Protein sequence: CASSSSAGGGKTQYF.

The chain uses TRBV27 and TRBJ1-2; no clear D. Germline V lookup: CDR1 MNHEY, CDR2 SMNVEV (reference sequence). There are 16 residues in the CDR3. V was pared by 2 bases and J by 5 bases, with 18 bases between. DNA of the CDR3: TGTGCCAGCAGTTTAGTCGCAGGTCATCGAGGGTATGGCTACACCTTC. This codes for CASSLVAGHRGYGYTF.

This clone showed up just once. CDR3: CASSLSSGGRGNTEAFF. CDR3 coding DNA: TGCGCCAGCAGCTTGTCATCAGGGGGCAGGGGGAACACTGAAGCTTTCTTT. The V and J genes are TRBV5-1 and TRBJ1-1; 8 positions match TRBD1. The trim removed 1 base at V and 1 base at J, leaving 9 bases unmatched. CDR1 and CDR2 (germline): SGHRS, YFSETQ. The CDR3 spans 17 residues.

V and J are TRBV11-3 and TRBJ2-7; D is perhaps TRBD1 (7 bases). Trimming shortened V by 7 bases and J by 3 bases, and 25 bases separated the two germline ends. This CDR3 region has 17 residues. Germline lookup yields CDR1 SGHNT and CDR2 YENEEA. CDR3 nucleotide sequence: TGTGCCAGCACCCGATTCGCGGGACAGAACCTTAACTACGAGCAGTACTTC. Its translation is CASTRFAGQNLNYEQYF.